This TCR beta chain appears in the sequencing data of a study of molecular identifiers for immune sequencing clone quantification. Study-level background: RNA from approximately 20,000 or 100,000 naive CD8 cells was split five ways in replicates, with four sequenced.

CD8+CD4-CCR7+CD45RA+ sorting gave the naive CD8 T cells. This CDR3 has 13 amino acids. V shed 1 base and J shed 8 bases, with 11 bases lying between them. Germline values: CDR1 MGHRA, CDR2 YSYEKL. Study outcomes and limitations: In naive cells, clones above 20 RNA copies held under 1% of molecules, whereas in effector cells they held over 98%.

In regard to this clonotype: Antigen unknown.

TCRdb used MiXCR to reprocess the PCR reads, holding one entry per CDR3 protein. The sample lists hundreds of thousands of distinct CDR3 sequences, roughly 25% occurring once. The sequenced sample consisted of naive CD8+ T cells from blood, with Jurkat cell RNA spiked in. The subset was: FACS-sorted CD8+CD4-CCR7+CD45RA+ naive T cells. V is TRBV4-1 and J is TRBJ1-2; D not certain. This TCR was sampled from a human donor in good health. Some libraries in this study had Jurkat cell RNA spiked in. The CDR3 loop is CASSQVPAEGYTF. Written as DNA, the CDR3 is TGCGCCAGCAGCCAAGTACCAGCGGAAGGCTACACCTTC.